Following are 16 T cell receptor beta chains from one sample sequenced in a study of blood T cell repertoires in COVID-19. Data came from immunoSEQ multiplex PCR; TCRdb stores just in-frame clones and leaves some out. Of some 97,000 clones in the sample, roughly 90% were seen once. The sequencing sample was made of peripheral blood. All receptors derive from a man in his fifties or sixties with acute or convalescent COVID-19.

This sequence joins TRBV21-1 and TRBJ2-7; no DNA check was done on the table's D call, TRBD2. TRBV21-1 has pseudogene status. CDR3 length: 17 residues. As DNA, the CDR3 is TGTGCCAGCAGCAAGGCGATAAAACTAGCGGCGACCTACGAGCAGTACGTC. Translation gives CASSKAIKLAATYEQYV.

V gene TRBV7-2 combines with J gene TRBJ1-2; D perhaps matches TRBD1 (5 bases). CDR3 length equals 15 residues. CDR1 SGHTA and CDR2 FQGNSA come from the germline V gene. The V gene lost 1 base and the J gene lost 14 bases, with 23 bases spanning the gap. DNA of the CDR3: TGTGCCAGCAGCTTAGGTTTTGGGGTTAGGGCAGGGTCTACCTTC. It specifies CASSLGFGVRAGSTF.

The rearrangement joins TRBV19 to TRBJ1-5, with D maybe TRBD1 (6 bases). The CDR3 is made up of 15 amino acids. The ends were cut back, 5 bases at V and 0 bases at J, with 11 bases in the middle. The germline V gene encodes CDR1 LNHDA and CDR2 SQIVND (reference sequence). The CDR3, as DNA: TGTGCCAGTAGTCCCGGGACACATAGCAATCAGCCCCAGCATTTT. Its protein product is CASSPGTHSNQPQHF.

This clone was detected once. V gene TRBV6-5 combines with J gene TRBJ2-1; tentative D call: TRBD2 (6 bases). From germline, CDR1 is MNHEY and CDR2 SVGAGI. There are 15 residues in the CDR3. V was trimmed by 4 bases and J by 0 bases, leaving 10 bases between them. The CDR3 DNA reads TGTGCCAGCAGTTCAGACGGGAGCTCCTACAATGAGCAGTTCTTC. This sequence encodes CASSSDGSSYNEQFF.

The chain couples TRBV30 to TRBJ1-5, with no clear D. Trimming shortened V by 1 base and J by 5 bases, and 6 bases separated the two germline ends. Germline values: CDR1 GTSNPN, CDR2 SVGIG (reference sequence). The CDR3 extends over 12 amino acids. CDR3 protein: CAWSEADQPQHF. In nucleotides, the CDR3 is TGTGCCTGGAGTGAGGCGGATCAGCCCCAGCATTTT.

The CDR3 DNA reads as TGTGCCAGCAGCCACCTAGCGGGAGGGAGTACAGATACGCAGTATTTT. Translation gives CASSHLAGGSTDTQYF. The chain employs TRBV14 and TRBJ2-3, with 12 positions matching TRBD2. Germline V gene data show CDR1 as SGHDN and CDR2 as FVKESK. The CDR3 is 16 residues long. After removal of 3 bases from V and 3 bases from J, the junction contained 4 bases not matched to a gene.

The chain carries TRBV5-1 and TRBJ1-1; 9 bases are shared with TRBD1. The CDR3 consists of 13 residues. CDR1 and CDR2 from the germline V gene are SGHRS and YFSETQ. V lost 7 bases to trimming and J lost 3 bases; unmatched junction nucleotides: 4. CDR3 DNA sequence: TGCGCCAGCGGACAGGGGAAGGACACTGAAGCTTTCTTT. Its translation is CASGQGKDTEAFF.

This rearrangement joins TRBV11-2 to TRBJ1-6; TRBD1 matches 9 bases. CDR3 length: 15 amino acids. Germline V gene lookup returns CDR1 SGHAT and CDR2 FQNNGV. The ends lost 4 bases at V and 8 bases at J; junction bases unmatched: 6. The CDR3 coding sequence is TGTGCCAGCAGCTCAACAGGGGGCGGCGATTCACCCCTCCACTTT. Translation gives CASSSTGGGDSPLHF.

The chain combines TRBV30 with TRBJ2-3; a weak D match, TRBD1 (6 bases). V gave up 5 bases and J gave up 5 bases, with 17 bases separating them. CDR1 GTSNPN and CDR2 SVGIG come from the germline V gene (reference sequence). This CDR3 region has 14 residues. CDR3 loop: CAWATGYLGDTQYF. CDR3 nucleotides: TGTGCCTGGGCCACAGGGTATCTTGGAGATACGCAGTATTTT.

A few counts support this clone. The CDR3 coding sequence is TGTGCCAGCTTCCAGGCCGGGGAGCTGTTTTTT. This translates into CASFQAGELFF. J is TRBJ2-2 and V is TRBV6-6; no reliable D call. CDR3 length: 11 amino acids. Germline V gene data show CDR1 as MNHNY and CDR2 as SVGAGI (reference sequence). V was trimmed by 8 bases and J by 6 bases, leaving 7 bases between them.

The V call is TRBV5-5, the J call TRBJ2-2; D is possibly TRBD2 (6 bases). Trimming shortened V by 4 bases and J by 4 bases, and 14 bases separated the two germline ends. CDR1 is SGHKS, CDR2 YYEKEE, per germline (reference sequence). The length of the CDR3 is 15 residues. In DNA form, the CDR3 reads TGTGCCAGCAGCCTAAGGAGGGTTGGCACCGGGGAGCTGTTTTTT. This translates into CASSLRRVGTGELFF.

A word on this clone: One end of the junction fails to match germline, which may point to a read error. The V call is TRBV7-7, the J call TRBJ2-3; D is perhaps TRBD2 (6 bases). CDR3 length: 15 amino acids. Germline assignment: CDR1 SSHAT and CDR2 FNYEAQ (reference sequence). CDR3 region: CASSLEGLPTDTQYF. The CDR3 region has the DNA TGTGCTAGCAGCTTAGAGGGACTGCCCACAGATACGCAGTATTTT.

CDR3 sequence: CSTGTVVNNEQFF. CDR3 DNA: TGCAGCACGGGGACAGTAGTGAACAATGAGCAGTTCTTC. The chain is built from TRBV29-1 and TRBJ2-1; 7 bases fit TRBD1. Germline CDR1 is SQVTM and CDR2 is ANQGSEA. The CDR3 totals 13 residues. The V gene end was trimmed by 8 bases and the J gene end by 5 bases; junction bases not matched to a gene: 9.

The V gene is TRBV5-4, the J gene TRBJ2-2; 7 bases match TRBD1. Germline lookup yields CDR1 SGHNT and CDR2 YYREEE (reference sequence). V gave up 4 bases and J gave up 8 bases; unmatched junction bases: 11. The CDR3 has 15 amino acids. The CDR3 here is CASSNKIDRVGELFF. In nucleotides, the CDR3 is TGTGCCAGCAGCAATAAAATAGACAGGGTAGGGGAGCTGTTTTTT.

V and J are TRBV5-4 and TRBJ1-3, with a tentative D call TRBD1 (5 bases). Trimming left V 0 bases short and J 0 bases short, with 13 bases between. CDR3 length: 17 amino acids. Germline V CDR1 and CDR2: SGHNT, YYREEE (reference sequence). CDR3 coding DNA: TGTGCCAGCAGCTTGGACAACTCGGGGGTCTCTGGAAACACCATATATTTT. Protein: CASSLDNSGVSGNTIYF.

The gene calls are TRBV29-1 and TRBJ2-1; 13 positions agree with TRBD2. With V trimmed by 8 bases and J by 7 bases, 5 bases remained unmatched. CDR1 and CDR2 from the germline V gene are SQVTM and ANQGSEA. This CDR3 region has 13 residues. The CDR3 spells CSTGLAGANEQFF. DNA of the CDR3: TGCAGCACAGGACTAGCGGGAGCAAATGAGCAGTTCTTC.